This T cell receptor beta chain emerged from a study of shared clonotypes between healthy human individuals. The CDR3 covers 16 residues. Germline V gene sequence: CDR1 KGHSH, CDR2 LQKENI. The V segment lost 4 bases and the J segment 3 bases; nucleotides outside the gene matches: 5. Each subset's genomic DNA was split evenly across several immunoSEQ plates. Sequencing was performed on unsorted PBMC DNA using ten immunoSEQ deep assay plates. The data were produced by immunoSEQ multiplex PCR, yet TCRdb's version contains in-frame clones alone and is incomplete. This sample yields hundreds of thousands of clones, of which approximately 71% are seen a single time; around 11% belongs to the top ten. Adults of Caucasian background living in Nashville, Tennessee made up all donors.

The specimen sequenced was PBMCs. The source of this sequence is a woman between 40 and 55 years old in good health. Some clones in this sample may be carry-over from other donors' samples. This sequence joins TRBV18 and TRBJ2-3; 12 bases line up with TRBD2. The CDR3 coding sequence is TGTGCCAGCTCACAGACTAGCGGGAGAACGACAGATACGCAGTATTTT. Its translation is CASSQTSGRTTDTQYF. The whole variable domain, remainder taken from reference TRBV18 and TRBJ2-3, is NAGVMQNPRHLVRRRGQEARLRCSPMKGHSHVYWYRQLPEEGLKFMVYLQKENIIDESGMPKERFSAEFPKEGPSILRIQQVVRGDSAAYFCASSQTSGRTTDTQYFGPGTRLTVL.